The rows below give T cell receptor beta chains drawn from one sample of a study of sequential checkpoint blockade in melanoma. TCRdb's copy holds only in-frame clones and misses some; the assay was immunoSEQ multiplex PCR. The sample contains roughly 20,000 clones, about 70% of which appear only once. The sequences come from CD8+ T cells sorted from blood (inferred from file names), collected from a patient given nivolumab and ipilimumab in sequence. These receptors were collected from a human donor with melanoma. CDR3s include the opening cysteine and the closing phenylalanine or tryptophan. The D gene is left open where the match is weak.

V,J,D,CDR3
TRBV7-9,TRBJ2-6,TRBD1,CASSLVAGTGGSGANVLTF
TRBV27,TRBJ2-1,TRBD2,CASSFFWEGGTSYNEQFF
TRBV14,TRBJ2-4,TRBD2,CASSQSAGGIQYF
TRBV28,TRBJ2-7,TRBD2,CASRQPGLAGDEQYF
TRBV5-3,TRBJ2-7,TRBD1,CASSLPGQGGEQYF
TRBV9,.,TRBD1,CASSVGTGAYEQYF
TRBV7-2,TRBJ2-7,TRBD2,CASSQIAGPSYEQYF
TRBV7-2,TRBJ2-2,TRBD2,CASSVSRLAGGTGELFF
TRBV6-6,TRBJ2-7,.,CASLRQYF
TRBV19,TRBJ1-1,.,CASSIPRTEAFF
TRBV7-9,TRBJ2-6,TRBD1,CASSFTTGVSGANVLTF
TRBV27,TRBJ2-7,TRBD2,CASRLAGAYEQYF
TRBV10-3,.,.,CAIRNSGWNYEQYF
TRBV21-1,TRBJ2-2,.,CASSKDAGATTGELFF
TRBV4-1,TRBJ2-7,TRBD2,CASSQDNGGGYEQYF
TRBV6-1,TRBJ2-5,.,CASREFIWLETQETQYF
TRBV28,.,TRBD1,CASSLTGTGSSYEQYF
TRBV7-9,TRBJ2-5,.,CASSSNAYQETQYF
TRBV27,TRBJ2-2,.,CASSPWAPTGELFF
TRBV4-1,.,.,CASSQDLGSTYEQYF
TRBV6-4,TRBJ2-3,TRBD2,CASSDSDGGAADTQYF
TRBV7-9,TRBJ2-7,.,CASSLVGKGDYEQYF
TRBV11-2,TRBJ2-1,.,CASSLSRGYRGEQFF
TRBV4-2,TRBJ2-1,TRBD2,CASSQDGAGDYNEQFF
TRBV4-2,TRBJ1-6,TRBD1,CASSQDGTGNSPLHF
TRBV9,TRBJ2-1,.,CASSAFASGMSYNEQFF
TRBV27,TRBJ2-1,TRBD2,CASSFRGGYNEQFF
TRBV6-5,TRBJ2-2,TRBD1,CASSYSPDRAGGELFF
TRBV7-2,TRBJ2-7,TRBD1,CAIGGGQGAYEQYF
TRBV19,TRBJ2-7,TRBD2,CASSQAPGGEQYF
TRBV6-1,TRBJ2-1,.,CASSMNEQFF
TRBV28,TRBJ1-1,TRBD1,CASRSQGWAEAFF
TRBV27,TRBJ1-3,.,CASSPGGNTIYF
TRBV4-3,TRBJ2-1,.,CASSQESYRTESVNEQFF
TRBV7-6,TRBJ2-7,.,CASSAGGRTYEQYF
TRBV5-1,.,.,CASTSEVPNYEQYF
TRBV5-1,TRBJ1-1,TRBD1,CASSSMTGVDTEAFF
TRBV4-1,TRBJ2-7,TRBD1,CASSLADRGDYEQYF
TRBV5-4,TRBJ2-7,TRBD2,CASSLIPGLGASTEQYF
TRBV7-3,TRBJ2-7,TRBD2,CASSFGPSGTYEQYF
TRBV9,TRBJ2-3,.,CASSVVGQGGDTQYF
TRBV5-1,TRBJ2-1,TRBD2,CASSLAGGGIQVEQFF
TRBV19,TRBJ2-4,.,CASSMSHLAKNIQYF
TRBV7-9,TRBJ2-7,.,CASSTAGRHYEQYF
TRBV11-2,TRBJ2-1,.,CASSSDSDEQFF
TRBV5-4,TRBJ2-1,TRBD1,CASSAGVTGVEQFF
TRBV7-6,TRBJ2-7,TRBD1,CASSFRTGGHEQYF